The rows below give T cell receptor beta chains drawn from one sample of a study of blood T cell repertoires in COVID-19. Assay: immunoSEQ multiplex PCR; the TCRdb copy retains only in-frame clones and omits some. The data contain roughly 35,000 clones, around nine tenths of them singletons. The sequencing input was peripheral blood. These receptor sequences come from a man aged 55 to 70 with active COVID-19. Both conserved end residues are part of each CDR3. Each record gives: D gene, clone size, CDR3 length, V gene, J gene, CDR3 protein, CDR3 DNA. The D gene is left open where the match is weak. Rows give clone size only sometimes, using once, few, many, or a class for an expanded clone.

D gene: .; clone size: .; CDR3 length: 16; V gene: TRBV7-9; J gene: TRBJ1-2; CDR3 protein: CASSLYSPVEVYGYTF; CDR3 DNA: TGTGCCAGCAGCTTATATTCGCCAGTTGAGGTCTATGGCTACACCTTC
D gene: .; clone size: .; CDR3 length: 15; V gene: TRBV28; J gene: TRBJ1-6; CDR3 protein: CASSAQGSYNSPLHF; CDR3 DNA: TGTGCCAGCAGCGCCCAGGGTTCCTATAATTCACCCCTCCACTTT
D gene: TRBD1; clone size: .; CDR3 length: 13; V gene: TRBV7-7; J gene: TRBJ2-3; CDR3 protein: CASSGQGAITQYF; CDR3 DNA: TGTGCCAGCAGCGGACAGGGGGCTATTACGCAGTATTTT
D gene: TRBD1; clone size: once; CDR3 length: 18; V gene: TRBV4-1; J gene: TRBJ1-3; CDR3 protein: CASSQDGDVRGTGNTIYF; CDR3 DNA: TGCGCCAGCAGCCAAGATGGTGACGTCAGGGGGACTGGAAACACCATATATTTT
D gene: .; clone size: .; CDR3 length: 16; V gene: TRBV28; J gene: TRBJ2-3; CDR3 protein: CASSLFTGRDTDTQYF; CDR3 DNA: TGTGCCAGCAGTTTATTTACAGGACGAGACACAGATACGCAGTATTTT
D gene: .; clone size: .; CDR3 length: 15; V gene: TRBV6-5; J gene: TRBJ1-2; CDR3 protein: CASSYSWGPSDGYTF; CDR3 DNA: TGTGCCAGCAGTTACTCGTGGGGGCCTTCGGATGGCTACACCTTC
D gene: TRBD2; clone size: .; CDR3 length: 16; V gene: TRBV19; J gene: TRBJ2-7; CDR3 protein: CASNPGSLAATYEQYF; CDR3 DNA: TGTGCCAGTAATCCCGGGTCGCTAGCGGCGACCTACGAGCAGTACTTC
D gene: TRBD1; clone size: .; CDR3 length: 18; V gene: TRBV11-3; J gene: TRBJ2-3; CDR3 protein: CASTLSEGTGRATDTQYF; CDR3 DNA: TGTGCCAGCACCCTTTCGGAAGGGACAGGGAGGGCAACAGATACGCAGTATTTT
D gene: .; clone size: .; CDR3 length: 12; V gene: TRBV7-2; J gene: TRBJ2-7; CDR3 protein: CASSLGDFEQYF; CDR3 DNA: TGTGCCAGCAGCTTAGGGGACTTCGAGCAGTACTTC
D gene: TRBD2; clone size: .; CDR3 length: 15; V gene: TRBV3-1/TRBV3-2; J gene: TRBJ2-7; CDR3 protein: CASSAWTSGTYEQYF; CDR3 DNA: TGTGCCAGCAGCGCTTGGACTAGCGGGACCTACGAGCAGTACTTC
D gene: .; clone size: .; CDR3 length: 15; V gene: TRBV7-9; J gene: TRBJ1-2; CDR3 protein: CASSTDRTGDYGYTF; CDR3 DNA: TGTGCCAGCAGCACAGACAGGACCGGGGACTATGGCTACACCTTC
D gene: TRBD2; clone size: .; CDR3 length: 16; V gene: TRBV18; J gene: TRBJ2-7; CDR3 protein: CASSPAGTSGTYEQYF; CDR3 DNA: TGTGCCAGCTCACCAGCCGGGACTAGCGGTACCTACGAGCAGTACTTC
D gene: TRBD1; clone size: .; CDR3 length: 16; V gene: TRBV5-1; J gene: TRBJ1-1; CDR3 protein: CASSPWRTGMNTEAFF; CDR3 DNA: TGCGCCAGCAGCCCCTGGAGGACAGGTATGAACACTGAAGCTTTCTTT
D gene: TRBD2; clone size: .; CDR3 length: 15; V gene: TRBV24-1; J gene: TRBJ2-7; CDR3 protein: CATSETGTSGGEQYF; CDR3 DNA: TGTGCCACCAGTGAGACCGGGACTAGCGGGGGTGAGCAGTACTTC
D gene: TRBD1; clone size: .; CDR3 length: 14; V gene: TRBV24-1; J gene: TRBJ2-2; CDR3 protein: CATRGQGTTGELFF; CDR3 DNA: TGTGCCACCAGGGGACAGGGGACGACCGGGGAGCTGTTTTTT
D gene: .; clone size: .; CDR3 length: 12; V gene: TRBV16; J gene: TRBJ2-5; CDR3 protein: CASSQSQETQYF; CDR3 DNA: TGTGCCAGCAGCCAATCGCAGGAGACCCAGTACTTC
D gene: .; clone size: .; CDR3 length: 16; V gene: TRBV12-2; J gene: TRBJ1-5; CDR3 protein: CASRDKRGYSNQPQHF; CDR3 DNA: TGTGCAAGTCGCGACAAACGGGGGTATAGCAATCAGCCCCAGCATTTT
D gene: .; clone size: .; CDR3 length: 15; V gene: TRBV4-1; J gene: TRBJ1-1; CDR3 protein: CASSPRELMNTEAFF; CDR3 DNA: TGCGCCAGCAGCCCTCGAGAACTCATGAACACTGAAGCTTTCTTT
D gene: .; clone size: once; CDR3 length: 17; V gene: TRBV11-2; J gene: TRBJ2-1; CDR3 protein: CASTIYSTRGSYNEQFF; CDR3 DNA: TGTGCCAGCACCATATATTCCACCCGCGGCTCCTACAATGAGCAGTTCTTC